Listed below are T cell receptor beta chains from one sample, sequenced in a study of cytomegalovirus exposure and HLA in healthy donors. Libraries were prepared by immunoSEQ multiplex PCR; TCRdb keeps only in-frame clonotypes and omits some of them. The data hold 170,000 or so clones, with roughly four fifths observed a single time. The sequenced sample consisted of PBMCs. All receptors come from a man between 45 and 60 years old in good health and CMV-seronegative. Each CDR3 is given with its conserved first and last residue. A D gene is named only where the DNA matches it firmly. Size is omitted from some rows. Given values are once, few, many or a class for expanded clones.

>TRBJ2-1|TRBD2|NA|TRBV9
TGTGCCAGCAGCTTCCTACCCGGACTAGCGGAGGGTGAGCAGTTCTTC
CASSFLPGLAEGEQFF
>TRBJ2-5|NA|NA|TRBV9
TGTGCCAGCAGCGCCTTCCCGGAGTCCTCTATAAACTTC
CASSAFPESSINF
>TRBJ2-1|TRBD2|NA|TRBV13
TGTGCCAGCACGGGAGGGAGTGCGGTAAGCTCCTACAATGAGCAGTTCTTC
CASTGGSAVSSYNEQFF
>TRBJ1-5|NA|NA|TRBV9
TGTGCCAGCAGCGGGGGGGGCCCAGAAGGCCCCCAGCATTTT
CASSGGGPEGPQHF
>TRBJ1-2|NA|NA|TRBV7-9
TGTGCCAGCAGCCCACCTTCAGGGTGGGATGGCTACACCTTC
CASSPPSGWDGYTF
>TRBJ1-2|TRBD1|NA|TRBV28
TGTGCCACCCCTACAGGGGATGGCGGCTATGGCTACACCTTC
CATPTGDGGYGYTF
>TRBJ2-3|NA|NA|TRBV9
TGTGCCAGCAGCCCCAGAGGGGACAACTTACACACAGATACGCAGTATTTT
CASSPRGDNLHTDTQYF
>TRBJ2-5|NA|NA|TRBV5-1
TGCGCCAGCAGCTTGGGTCCACGACTTTTGCAAGAGACCCAGTACTTC
CASSLGPRLLQETQYF
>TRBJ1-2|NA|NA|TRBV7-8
TGTGCCAGCAGCCCCACCCGGGGGGCTAACTATGGCTACACCTTC
CASSPTRGANYGYTF
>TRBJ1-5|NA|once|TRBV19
TGTGCCACCACAGGGAGATGGGATCAGCCCCAGCATTTT
CATTGRWDQPQHF
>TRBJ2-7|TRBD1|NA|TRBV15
TGTGCCACCAGCAGGGACAGGGGAAACTACGAGCAGTACTTC
CATSRDRGNYEQYF
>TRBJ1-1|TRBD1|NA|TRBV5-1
TGCGCCAGCAGCGCGGGACAGGGGGAGACTGAAGCTTTCTTT
CASSAGQGETEAFF
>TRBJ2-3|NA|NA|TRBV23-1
TGCGCCAGCAGTCAGCCAAGACAGGCCCCGCAGTATTTT
CASSQPRQAPQYF
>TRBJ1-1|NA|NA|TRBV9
TGTGCCAGCAGCGCGGGATGGATGAACACTGAAGCTTTCTTT
CASSAGWMNTEAFF
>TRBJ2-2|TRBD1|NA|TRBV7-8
TGTGCCAGCAGCACCCGACAGGGGGGGGCCGGGGAGCTGTTTTTT
CASSTRQGGAGELFF
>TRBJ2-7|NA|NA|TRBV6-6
TGTGCCAGCAGTTCCTTGACATCGTTCGAGCAGTACTTC
CASSSLTSFEQYF
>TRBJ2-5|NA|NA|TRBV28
TGTGCCAGCAGAGGCGCAGGGTTAGGGACCCAGTACTTC
CASRGAGLGTQYF
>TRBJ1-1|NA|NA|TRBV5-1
TGCGCCAGCAGCTTCCAGGGGTCGCCCGAAGCTTTCTTT
CASSFQGSPEAFF
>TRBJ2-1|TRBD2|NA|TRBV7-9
TGTGCCAGCAGCTTCCCCGGGACTAGCGTCAATGAGCAGTTCTTC
CASSFPGTSVNEQFF
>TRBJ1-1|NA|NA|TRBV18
TGTGCCAGCTCACCCACATTCGGACAGCCTAACACTGAAGCTTTCTTT
CASSPTFGQPNTEAFF
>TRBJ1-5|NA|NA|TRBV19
TGTGCCAGTAGTATCCCGGGGGTGGCCAATCAGCCCCAGCATTTT
CASSIPGVANQPQHF
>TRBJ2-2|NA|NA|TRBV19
TGTGCCAGTAGTTTAGGGGGAGGCACCGGGGAGCTGTTTTTT
CASSLGGGTGELFF
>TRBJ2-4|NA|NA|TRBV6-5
TGTGCCAGCAGTTACGGGGGGGCCAAAAACATTCAGTACTTC
CASSYGGAKNIQYF
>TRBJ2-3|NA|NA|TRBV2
TGTGCCAGCAGAGTAGGGGGGGGCACAGATACGCAGTATTTT
CASRVGGGTDTQYF
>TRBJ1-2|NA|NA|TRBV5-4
TGTGCCAGCAGCTTTGACAGCTATGGCTACACCTTC
CASSFDSYGYTF
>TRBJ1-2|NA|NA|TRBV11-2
TGTGCCAGCAGCCTCCCCCCCGTGGGCTACACCTTC
CASSLPPVGYTF
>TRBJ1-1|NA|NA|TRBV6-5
TGTGCCAGCAGCCGAGGTCTTCCGAACACTGAAGCTTTCTTT
CASSRGLPNTEAFF
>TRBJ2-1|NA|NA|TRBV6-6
TGTGCCAGCAACCATGGGACTTCTTCCTACAATGAGCAGTTCTTC
CASNHGTSSYNEQFF
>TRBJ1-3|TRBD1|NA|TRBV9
TGTGCCAGCAGCCTGACAGGGCCTCGCTCTGGAAACACCATATATTTT
CASSLTGPRSGNTIYF
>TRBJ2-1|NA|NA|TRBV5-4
TGTGCCAGCAGCACAGGAGGGCAAAACTACAATGAGCAGTTCTTC
CASSTGGQNYNEQFF
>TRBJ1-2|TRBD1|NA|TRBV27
TGTGCCAGCAGTTCTCCGGGACAGGGGGAATGGGACGGTGGCTACACCTTC
CASSSPGQGEWDGGYTF
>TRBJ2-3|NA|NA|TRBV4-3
TGCGCCAGCAGCCATATGTCGAGCACAGATACGCAGTATTTT
CASSHMSSTDTQYF
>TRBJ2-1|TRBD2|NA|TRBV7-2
TGTGCCAGCAGCCAAAGTGGAGCGGGGTCCTACAATGAGCAGTTCTTC
CASSQSGAGSYNEQFF
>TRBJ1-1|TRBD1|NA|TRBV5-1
TGCGCCAGCAGCTTGGGTGGGGGGACAGCTCAAAACACTGAAGCTTTCTTT
CASSLGGGTAQNTEAFF
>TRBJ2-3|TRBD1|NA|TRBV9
TGTGCCAGCAGCGCTACAGGGGGTTACACCCCAGATACGCAGTATTTT
CASSATGGYTPDTQYF
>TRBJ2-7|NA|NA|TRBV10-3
TGTGCCACCGGGGGGGGACAGGGTTCCGTGACCTACGAGCAGTACTTC
CATGGGQGSVTYEQYF
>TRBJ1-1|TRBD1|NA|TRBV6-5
TGTGCCACCGGACAGGGTAGGACTGAAGCTTTCTTT
CATGQGRTEAFF
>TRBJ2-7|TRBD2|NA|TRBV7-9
TGTGCCAGCAGCTTACCGGCAGCGGGAGTCAACGAGCAGTACTTC
CASSLPAAGVNEQYF
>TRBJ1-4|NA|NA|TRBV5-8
TGTGCCAGCAGCTTGGGGCACCTTAATGAAAAACTGTTTTTT
CASSLGHLNEKLFF
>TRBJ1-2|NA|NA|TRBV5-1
TGCGCCAGCAGCCCACGGGGGGCAGGGTACGGTGGTGGCTACACCTTC
CASSPRGAGYGGGYTF
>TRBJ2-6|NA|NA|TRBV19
TGTGCCAGTAGTATAGGACCTTGGGGCGGGGCCAACGTCCTGACTTTC
CASSIGPWGGANVLTF
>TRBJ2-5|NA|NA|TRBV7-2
TGTGCCAGCAGCTTTTCCGGGCCCGGGGGGACCCAGTACTTC
CASSFSGPGGTQYF
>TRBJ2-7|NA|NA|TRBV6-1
TGTGCCAGCAGTGAACGGGGGAGAAGGGGCGAGCAGTACTTC
CASSERGRRGEQYF
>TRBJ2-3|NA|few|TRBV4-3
TGCGCCAGCAGCCAAAGGTGGCTAGCAGAAACCACAGATACGCAGTATTTT
CASSQRWLAETTDTQYF
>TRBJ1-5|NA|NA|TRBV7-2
TGTGCCAGCAGCTTACAGGGACAACAGCCCCAGCATTTT
CASSLQGQQPQHF
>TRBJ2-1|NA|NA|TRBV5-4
TGTGCCAGCAGCTTGGGGGGTTTTACAGGGATAAATGAGCAGTTCTTC
CASSLGGFTGINEQFF
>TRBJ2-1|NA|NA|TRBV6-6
TGTGCCAGCAGTTACCAGGGCGGATTGGCCAATGAGCAGTTCTTC
CASSYQGGLANEQFF
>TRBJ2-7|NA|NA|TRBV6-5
TGTGCCAGTGGACAGCTCTACGAGCAGTACTTC
CASGQLYEQYF
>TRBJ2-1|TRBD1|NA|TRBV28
TGTGCCGGACAGGGGGGCAATGAGCAGTTCTTC
CAGQGGNEQFF
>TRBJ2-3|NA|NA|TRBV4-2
TGTGCCAGCAGCCGATTCGGACAGAGCACAGATACGCAGTATTTT
CASSRFGQSTDTQYF
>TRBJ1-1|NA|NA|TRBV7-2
TGTGCCAGCAGCCCCCGACATGAAGCTTTCTTT
CASSPRHEAFF
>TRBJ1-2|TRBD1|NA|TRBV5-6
TGTGCCAGCAGCAACAGGGGAACGAGTGGAGGCTACACCTTC
CASSNRGTSGGYTF
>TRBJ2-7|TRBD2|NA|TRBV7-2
TGTGCCAGCAGCTTAATGGGGGGGGTACAGGCAGTCTACGAGCAGTACTTC
CASSLMGGVQAVYEQYF
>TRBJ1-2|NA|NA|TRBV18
TGTGCCAGCTCACCACCGCTTACGAGTCGTGGCTACACCTTC
CASSPPLTSRGYTF
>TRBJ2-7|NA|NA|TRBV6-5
TGTGCCAGCAGTTACGGCGGAACCTACGAGCAGTACTTC
CASSYGGTYEQYF